These 26 T cell receptor beta chains originate from one sample sequenced in a study of blood T cell repertoires in COVID-19. The protocol was immunoSEQ multiplex PCR, while the TCRdb copy is restricted to in-frame clones and leaves out a portion. The sample lists around 93,000 clones; around nine tenths were seen once. The specimen sequenced was peripheral blood. All receptors derive from a human donor in a cohort sampled during active COVID-19.

The chain is built from TRBV6-5 and TRBJ2-5; tentatively, D is TRBD2 (5 bases). The CDR3 loop spans 14 amino acids. Germline loops: CDR1 MNHEY, CDR2 SVGAGI. V lost 0 bases to trimming and J lost 5 bases, with 10 bases between them. For the CDR3, the DNA is TGTGCCAGCAGTTACTCCGCTAGCAGGGAGACCCAGTACTTC. Translated, it gives CASSYSASRETQYF.

As for this clone: The same CDR3 can be traced to other DNA sequences in this sample. V and J are TRBV3-1 (or the pseudogene TRBV3-2) and TRBJ2-5, with D tentatively TRBD2 (5 bases). Trimming took off 0 bases at V and 1 base at J, with 9 bases between the two ends. The CDR3 sequence is 15 residues long. CDR1 and CDR2 from the germline V gene are LGHDT and YNNKEL (reference sequence). CDR3 sequence: CASSQDRGLQETQYF. The CDR3 DNA follows: TGTGCCAGCAGCCAAGATCGGGGTCTCCAAGAGACCCAGTACTTC.

The chain uses TRBV19 and TRBJ2-6; 7 nucleotides line up with TRBD2. The ends lost 4 bases at V and 1 base at J; junction bases unmatched: 10. Germline assignment: CDR1 LNHDA and CDR2 SQIVND (reference sequence). CDR3 length: 18 residues. The CDR3 nucleotides are TGTGCCAGTAGTAGGTTCCGGGACTACAGATCTGGGGCCAACGTCCTGACTTTC. Translated: CASSRFRDYRSGANVLTF.

The CDR3 DNA reads as TGTGCCAGCAGCTCAATAGGGACTAGCGGAATTGGAGCCTACAATGAGCAGTTCTTC. Its translation is CASSSIGTSGIGAYNEQFF. This chain joins TRBV7-9 and TRBJ2-1; 11 bases fit TRBD2. CDR3 length equals 19 residues. CDR1 and CDR2 (germline): SEHNR, FQNEAQ (reference sequence). The trim removed 4 bases at V and 2 bases at J, leaving 13 bases unmatched.

The chain uses TRBV2 and TRBJ1-2; D unresolved. Trimming took off 3 bases at V and 4 bases at J, with 6 bases between the two ends. Germline V gene lookup returns CDR1 SNHLY and CDR2 FYNNEI. CDR3 size: 12 residues. DNA of the CDR3: TGTGCCAGCAGTGACGGAGCCTATGGCTACACCTTC. It specifies CASSDGAYGYTF.

The chain joins TRBV10-3 to TRBJ1-5, with D uncertain. This CDR3 region has 12 residues. Germline assignment: CDR1 ENHRY and CDR2 SYGVKD. The V end was cut by 2 bases, the J end by 11 bases, with 10 bases between. The CDR3 DNA reads as TGTGCCATCAGTGAGACTGCCACAGCCCAGCATTTT. Translated, it gives CAISETATAQHF.

The V gene is TRBV10-2, the J gene TRBJ1-2, with D perhaps matching TRBD1 (5 bases). Per germline, CDR1 WSHSY and CDR2 SAAADI. The germline V and J ends were trimmed by 6 bases and 0 bases, with 11 bases remaining between them. There are 14 residues in the CDR3. The CDR3 reads CASRPAGANYGYTF. In nucleotides, the CDR3 is TGCGCCAGCAGGCCGGCGGGGGCTAACTATGGCTACACCTTC.

The CDR3 region has the DNA TGTGCCAGTAGTATCGGACAGATGGAGCAGTACTTC. Amino acids: CASSIGQMEQYF. The chain links TRBV19 to TRBJ2-7, with D tentatively TRBD1 (6 bases). V dropped 3 bases and J dropped 7 bases, with 10 bases sitting between them. Per the germline V gene, CDR1 is LNHDA and CDR2 is SQIVND (reference sequence). This CDR3 has 12 residues. Looking up the rest from reference TRBV19 and TRBJ2-7 gives the full variable domain: DGGITQSPKYLFRKEGQNVTLSCEQNLNHDAMYWYRQDPGQGLRLIYYSQIVNDFQKGDIAEGYSVSREKKESFPLTVTSAQKNPTAFYLCASSIGQMEQYFGPGTRLTVT.

V gene TRBV7-2 combines with J gene TRBJ2-5, with TRBD1 matching over 12 bases. From germline, CDR1 is SGHTA and CDR2 FQGNSA. The ends lost 2 bases at V and 5 bases at J; junction bases unmatched: 6. This CDR3 region has 16 residues. CDR3 in amino acids: CASSLTGQGARETQYF. In DNA, the CDR3 is TGTGCCAGCAGCTTAACGGGACAGGGGGCGCGGGAGACCCAGTACTTC.

The chain combines TRBV7-2 with TRBJ2-2; TRBD2 agrees at 7 bases. V was pared by 2 bases and J by 0 bases, with 0 bases of the junction left unmatched. The CDR3 extends over 15 amino acids. The germline CDR1 and CDR2 sequences are SGHTA and FQGNSA. In DNA form, the CDR3 reads TGTGCCAGCAGCTTACTAGCGGCGAACACCGGGGAGCTGTTTTTT. Translating it yields CASSLLAANTGELFF.

The chain carries TRBV5-1 and TRBJ2-2; 12 positions agree with TRBD2. Trimming cost V 5 bases and J 6 bases; bases outside gene matches: 8. The germline V gene encodes CDR1 SGHRS and CDR2 YFSETQ. CDR3 length: 16 residues. The CDR3 nucleotides are TGCGCCAGCAGATATACACTAGCGGGGGGCGCCGGGGAGCTGTTTTTT. Translated, it gives CASRYTLAGGAGELFF. The full variable domain, rest sourced from reference TRBV5-1 and TRBJ2-2, is KAGVTQTPRYLIKTRGQQVTLSCSPISGHRSVSWYQQTPGQGLQFLFEYFSETQRNKGNFPGRFSGRQFSNSRSEMNVSTLELGDSALYLCASRYTLAGGAGELFFGEGSRLTVL.

The rearrangement links TRBV6-5 to TRBJ1-2, with 7 positions matching TRBD1. The germline V gene has CDR1 MNHEY and CDR2 SVGAGI. The trim removed 10 bases at V and 4 bases at J, leaving 9 bases unmatched. The CDR3 runs 13 residues. This CDR3 reads CATSETGFYGYTF. The DNA of the CDR3 is TGTGCCACCTCCGAGACAGGGTTCTATGGCTACACCTTC.

The chain carries TRBV5-1 and TRBJ1-1; TRBD1 is a possible D gene (5 bases). Between the trimmed V and J ends, which lost 5 bases and 0 bases, there was a span of 17 bases. Looked up from germline, CDR1 is SGHRS and CDR2 is YFSETQ. This CDR3 spans 16 amino acids. DNA for the CDR3: TGCGCCAGCAGGACGGGCGGGGGTCGGATGAACACTGAAGCTTTCTTT. This codes for CASRTGGGRMNTEAFF.

The chain links TRBV7-2 to TRBJ2-1, with 11 bases fitting TRBD2. The CDR3 has 16 amino acids. Trimming cost V 5 bases and J 5 bases; bases outside gene matches: 8. CDR1 is SGHTA and CDR2 is FQGNSA in the germline V gene. CDR3 amino acids: CASSIAGTSGNNEQFF. CDR3 DNA: TGTGCCAGCAGCATCGCCGGGACTAGCGGAAACAATGAGCAGTTCTTC.

CDR3 nucleotides: TGTGCCAGCTCGGACACAGGGTGGCGGGGCTACACCTTC. Its protein is CASSDTGWRGYTF. The chain has TRBV18 and TRBJ1-2, with a possible D match to TRBD1 (6 bases). Trimming stripped 6 bases from V and 8 bases from J, with 16 bases between. The V gene's germline CDR1 is KGHSH and CDR2 LQKENI. This CDR3 spans 13 amino acids.

The chain employs TRBV11-2 and TRBJ1-2; TRBD1 matches 10 bases. The CDR3 spans 16 residues. Germline V gene data show CDR1 as SGHAT and CDR2 as FQNNGV. The J segment lost 8 bases and the V segment lost 5 bases, leaving 14 bases of the junction unmatched. CDR3 protein: CASSPTGQGDYWGYTF. The CDR3 DNA follows: TGTGCCAGCAGCCCAACAGGACAGGGGGACTATTGGGGCTACACCTTC.

The V gene is TRBV19, the J gene TRBJ2-1; 11 bases are a match to TRBD2. The V segment lost 7 bases and the J segment 5 bases; nucleotides outside the gene matches: 7. There are 15 residues in the CDR3. Looked up from germline, CDR1 is LNHDA and CDR2 is SQIVND (reference sequence). The CDR3 region is CASTSGRTKNNEQFF. The CDR3 DNA reads as TGTGCCAGTACTAGCGGGAGGACTAAAAACAATGAGCAGTTCTTC.

The rearrangement joins TRBV9 to TRBJ2-1; D might be TRBD1 (6 bases). V gave up 2 bases and J gave up 2 bases, with 11 bases separating them. In germline, CDR1 is SGDLS, CDR2 YYNGEE. This CDR3 is 15 amino acids long. CDR3 amino acids: CASSVQGSPYNEQFF. The CDR3 nucleotides are TGTGCCAGCAGCGTTCAGGGGAGCCCCTACAATGAGCAGTTCTTC.

This clone occurred a few times. The chain links TRBV2 to TRBJ1-6; TRBD1 matches 7 bases. CDR1 is SNHLY, CDR2 FYNNEI, per germline. V lost 4 bases, J lost 5 bases, and 5 bases stayed unmatched. The CDR3 contains 15 residues. CDR3 bases: TGTGCCAGCAGTGCGCAGGGGGGAAATAATTCACCCCTCCACTTT. This codes for CASSAQGGNNSPLHF.

This chain links TRBV5-3 with TRBJ1-6; D uncertain. TRBV5-3 is identified as an open reading frame with a role that is uncertain. The V end was cut by 0 bases, the J end by 0 bases, with 13 bases between. The CDR3 has 18 amino acids. The DNA for the CDR3 is TGTGCCAGAAGCTTGGTGAGCGCTGAAAGCTCCTATAATTCACCCCTCCACTTT. Translating gives CARSLVSAESSYNSPLHF.

The rearrangement links TRBV27 to TRBJ2-1; D perhaps matches TRBD2 (5 bases). Looked up from germline, CDR1 is MNHEY and CDR2 is SMNVEV (reference sequence). Trimming removed 0 bases at V and 3 bases at J, with 9 bases between. This CDR3 comprises 15 residues. The CDR3 spells CASSLSVDFYNEQFF. The CDR3 region has the DNA TGTGCCAGCAGTTTATCGGTGGACTTCTACAATGAGCAGTTCTTC.

This chain uses TRBV19 with TRBJ2-1; no firm D call. Germline V gene lookup returns CDR1 LNHDA and CDR2 SQIVND (reference sequence). CDR3 length: 17 amino acids. With 1 base removed from V and 0 bases from J, the gap between germline ends came to 13 bases. The CDR3 region is CASSIGFLGSSYNEQFF. CDR3 in DNA: TGTGCCAGTAGTATAGGCTTTCTGGGCAGCTCCTACAATGAGCAGTTCTTC.

The CDR3 DNA reads as TGCGCCAGCAGCTCGGGGCGGGGGCAAGAGACCCAGTACTTC. Its protein is CASSSGRGQETQYF. V usage is TRBV5-1 and J usage is TRBJ2-5, with 7 positions matching TRBD2. With V trimmed by 3 bases and J by 2 bases, 4 bases remained unmatched. This CDR3 contains 14 residues. Germline CDR1 is SGHRS and CDR2 is YFSETQ.

The chain is built from TRBV28 and TRBJ2-1; the match to TRBD2 covers 9 bases. Trimming at V came to 2 bases and at J to 2 bases, leaving 10 bases not matched to a gene. The germline CDR1 and CDR2 sequences are MDHEN and SYDVKM. The CDR3 is 18 amino acids. CDR3 loop: CASSLVFLSGRTYNEQFF. CDR3 coding DNA: TGTGCCAGCAGTTTAGTGTTTTTAAGCGGGAGGACCTACAATGAGCAGTTCTTC.

V usage is TRBV9 and J usage is TRBJ2-5; 12 bases line up with TRBD1. Germline V CDR1 and CDR2: SGDLS, YYNGEE. CDR3 length: 14 amino acids. Trimming removed 3 bases from V and 7 bases from J; junction bases left unmatched: 4. The CDR3 sequence: CASSGDRGLGTQYF. As DNA, the CDR3 is TGTGCCAGCAGCGGGGACAGGGGGCTGGGGACCCAGTACTTC.

This rearrangement joins TRBV4-3 to TRBJ1-2; TRBD1 matches at 10 bases. Looked up from germline, CDR1 is LGHNA and CDR2 is YSLEER. The trim removed 0 bases at V and 4 bases at J, leaving 5 bases unmatched. This CDR3 is built from 16 residues. The CDR3 region has the DNA TGCGCCAGCAGCCAAGATTCCGGGACAGGGGCCTATGGCTACACCTTC. Translation: CASSQDSGTGAYGYTF.